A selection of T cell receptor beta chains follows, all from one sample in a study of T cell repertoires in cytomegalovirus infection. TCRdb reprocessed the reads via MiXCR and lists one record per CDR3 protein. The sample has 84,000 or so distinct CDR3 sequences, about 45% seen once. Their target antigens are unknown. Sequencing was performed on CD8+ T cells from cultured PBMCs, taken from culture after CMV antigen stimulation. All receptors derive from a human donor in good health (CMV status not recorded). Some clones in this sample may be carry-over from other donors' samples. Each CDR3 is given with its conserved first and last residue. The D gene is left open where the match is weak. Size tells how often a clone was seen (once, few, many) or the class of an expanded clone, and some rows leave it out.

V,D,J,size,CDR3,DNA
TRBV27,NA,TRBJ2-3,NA,CASATKYTSTDTQYF,TGTGCCAGCGCGACTAAATACACTAGCACAGATACGCAGTATTTT
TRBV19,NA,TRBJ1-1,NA,CASTRRWGPNTEAFF,TGTGCCAGTACCCGAAGGTGGGGCCCGAACACTGAAGCTTTCTTT
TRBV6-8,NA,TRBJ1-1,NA,CASTSTQLNSEPYF,TGTGCCAGCACTTCCACCCAACTAAACTCTGAACCTTACTTT
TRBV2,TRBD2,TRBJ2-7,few,CASSPTGGMDEQYF,TGTGCCAGCAGCCCGACGGGGGGTATGGACGAGCAGTACTTC
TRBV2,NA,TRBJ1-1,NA,CASRYRVNTEAFF,TGTGCCAGCAGATACAGGGTGAACACTGAAGCTTTCTTT
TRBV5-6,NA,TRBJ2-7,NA,CASSPGGGNSYEQYF,TGTGCCAGCAGCCCTGGGGGGGGCAACTCCTACGAGCAGTACTTC
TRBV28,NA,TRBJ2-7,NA,CASTLAIRASLEQYF,TGTGCCAGCACCCTAGCTATCAGGGCCTCTCTAGAGCAGTACTTC
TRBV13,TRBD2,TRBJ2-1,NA,CASSASGGAGGRNEQFF,TGTGCCAGCAGCGCCAGTGGGGGTGCGGGGGGACGCAATGAGCAGTTCTTC
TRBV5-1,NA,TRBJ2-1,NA,CASRDWDQLGVEQFF,TGCGCCAGCAGGGACTGGGACCAGCTAGGCGTTGAGCAGTTCTTC
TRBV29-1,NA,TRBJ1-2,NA,CSVHTGTVAGYTF,TGCAGCGTTCACACCGGGACCGTGGCTGGCTACACCTTC
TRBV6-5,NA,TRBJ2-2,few,CASSYGPPTGELFF,TGTGCCAGCAGTTACGGCCCCCCCACCGGGGAGCTGTTTTTT
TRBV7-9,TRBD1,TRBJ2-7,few,CASSLVTGAYEQYF,TGTGCCAGCAGCCTTGTCACAGGGGCCTACGAGCAGTACTTC
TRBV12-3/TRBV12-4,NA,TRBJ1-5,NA,CASSPPRSNQPQHF,TGTGCCAGCAGCCCGCCGAGGAGCAATCAGCCCCAGCATTTT
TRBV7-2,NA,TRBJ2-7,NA,CASSLIRSSYEQYF,TGTGCCAGCAGCTTAATCAGAAGCTCCTACGAGCAGTACTTC
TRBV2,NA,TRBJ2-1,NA,CATLEVTDSYNEQFF,TGTGCCACCCTAGAGGTAACGGACTCCTACAATGAGCAGTTCTTC
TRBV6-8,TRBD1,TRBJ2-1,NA,CASSPGQGAPSEQFF,TGTGCCAGCAGTCCTGGACAGGGGGCCCCCAGTGAGCAGTTCTTC
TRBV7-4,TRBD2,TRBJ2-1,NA,CTTSGASNEQFF,TGTACAACTAGCGGGGCCTCCAATGAGCAGTTCTTC
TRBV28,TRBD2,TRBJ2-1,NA,CASTLSGDDYNEQFF,TGTGCCAGCACCCTTAGCGGGGACGATTACAATGAGCAGTTCTTC
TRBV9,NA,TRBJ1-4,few,CASSVEGATNEKLFF,TGTGCCAGCAGCGTAGAGGGCGCAACTAATGAAAAACTGTTTTTT
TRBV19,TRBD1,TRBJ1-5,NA,CASNEDRGLGQPQHF,TGTGCCAGTAACGAAGACAGGGGGCTGGGTCAGCCCCAGCATTTT
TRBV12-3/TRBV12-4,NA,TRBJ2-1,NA,CASSFGQPYNEQFF,TGTGCCAGCAGTTTTGGACAGCCCTACAATGAGCAGTTCTTC
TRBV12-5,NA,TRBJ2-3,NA,CASGLYGPTDTQYF,TGTGCTAGTGGTTTGTATGGGCCCACAGATACGCAGTATTTT
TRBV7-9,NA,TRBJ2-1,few,CASSSSAGTSAYNEQFF,TGTGCCAGCAGCTCGTCTGCCGGGACATCAGCCTACAATGAGCAGTTCTTC
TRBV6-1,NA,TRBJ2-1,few,CASRDQGNGNEQFF,TGTGCCAGCAGAGACCAGGGAAATGGCAATGAGCAGTTCTTC
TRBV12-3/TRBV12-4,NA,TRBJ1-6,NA,CASSLEAPRTISGSPLHF,TGTGCCAGCAGTTTAGAGGCCCCCCGGACGATATCCGGGTCACCCCTCCACTTT
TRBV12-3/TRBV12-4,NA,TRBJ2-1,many,CASSLWRSSYNEQFF,TGTGCCAGCAGTTTGTGGCGGTCGAGCTACAATGAGCAGTTCTTC
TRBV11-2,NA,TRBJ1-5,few,CASSLLAGYDQPQHF,TGTGCCAGCAGCTTATTAGCAGGGTACGATCAGCCCCAGCATTTT
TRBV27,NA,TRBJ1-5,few,CASSLSQGESNQPQHF,TGTGCCAGCAGTCTGTCCCAGGGTGAGAGCAATCAGCCCCAGCATTTT
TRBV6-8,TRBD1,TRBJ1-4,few,CASSSRDRRPNEKLFF,TGTGCCAGCAGTTCGCGGGACAGGCGGCCTAATGAAAAACTGTTTTTT
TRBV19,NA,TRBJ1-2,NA,CASSSGTLGYTF,TGTGCCAGTAGTTCCGGGACCCTCGGCTACACCTTC
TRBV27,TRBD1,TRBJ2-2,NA,CASSKRGPVGITGELFF,TGTGCCAGCAGTAAAAGGGGGCCGGTCGGAATCACCGGGGAGCTGTTTTTT
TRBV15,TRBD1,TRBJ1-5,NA,CATSRDRSQPQHF,TGTGCCACCAGTAGGGACAGGTCTCAGCCCCAGCATTTT
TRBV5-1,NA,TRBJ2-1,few,CASSLGKNEQFF,TGCGCCAGCAGCTTAGGGAAGAATGAGCAGTTCTTC
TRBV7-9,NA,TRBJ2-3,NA,CASSPTDRSAADTQYF,TGTGCCAGCAGCCCTACCGACCGGTCAGCGGCAGATACGCAGTATTTT
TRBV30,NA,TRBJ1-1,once,CAWSVLDRGNTEAFF,TGTGCCTGGAGTGTTTTAGACAGAGGGAACACTGAAGCTTTCTTT
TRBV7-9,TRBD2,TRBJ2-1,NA,CASSTSTSGNVHEQFF,TGTGCCAGCAGCACTTCCACTAGCGGGAACGTGCATGAGCAGTTCTTC
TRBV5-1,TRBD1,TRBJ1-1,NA,CASSGSQGGTEAFF,TGCGCCAGCAGCGGGAGCCAGGGGGGCACTGAAGCTTTCTTT
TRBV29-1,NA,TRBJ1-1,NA,CSVAARRKAEAFF,TGCAGCGTTGCGGCGCGCCGTAAGGCTGAAGCTTTCTTT
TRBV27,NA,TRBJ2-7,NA,CASSLSHGVREAGYEQYF,TGTGCCAGCAGTTTATCCCATGGGGTCCGTGAGGCGGGCTACGAGCAGTACTTC
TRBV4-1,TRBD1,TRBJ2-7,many,CASSQGPDRATYEQYF,TGCGCCAGCAGCCAAGGCCCGGACAGGGCCACCTACGAGCAGTACTTC
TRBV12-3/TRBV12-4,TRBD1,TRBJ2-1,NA,CASSRTGTAHNEQFF,TGTGCCAGCAGCCGCACCGGGACAGCTCACAATGAGCAGTTCTTC
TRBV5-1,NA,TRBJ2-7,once,CASSLGPNYEQYF,TGCGCCAGCAGCTTGGGCCCTAACTACGAGCAGTACTTC
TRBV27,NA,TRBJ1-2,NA,CASSPRGNYRGYTF,TGTGCCAGCAGTCCGAGGGGCAATTATCGTGGCTACACCTTC
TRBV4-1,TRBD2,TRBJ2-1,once,CASSQGSGEGHEQFF,TGCGCCAGCAGCCAAGGATCGGGGGAGGGCCATGAGCAGTTCTTC
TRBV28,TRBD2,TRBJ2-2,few,CASSLRLAGVYTGELFF,TGTGCCAGCAGTTTACGGCTAGCGGGAGTGTACACCGGGGAGCTGTTTTTT
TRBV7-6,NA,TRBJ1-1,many,CASSLAPGTEAFF,TGTGCCAGCAGCTTAGCGCCAGGCACTGAAGCTTTCTTT
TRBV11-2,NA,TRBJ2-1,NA,CASSLTDILHEQFF,TGTGCCAGCAGCCTAACAGATATCCTCCATGAGCAGTTCTTC
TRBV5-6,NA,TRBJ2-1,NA,CASSLGGGGYNEQFF,TGTGCCAGCAGCTTGGGAGGGGGGGGCTACAATGAGCAGTTCTTC